This TCR beta chain was profiled in a study of blood T cell repertoires in COVID-19. The length of the CDR3 is 15 residues. Trimming left V 5 bases short and J 6 bases short, with 16 bases between. CDR1 and CDR2 (germline): LNHNV, YYDKDF (reference sequence). Sequencing was performed with immunoSEQ multiplex PCR; in TCRdb, only in-frame clones are kept and a portion is missing. Of about 210,000 clones listed, around 83% are singletons. Specimen: peripheral blood. The TCR comes from a man in his fifties or sixties with active or convalescent COVID-19. This chain joins TRBV15 and TRBJ2-2; maybe TRBD1 (5 bases). Here the CDR3 DNA reads TGTGCCACCAGCCCCAGGGTACAGGATCCCGGGGAGCTGTTTTTT. It encodes CATSPRVQDPGELFF.